These 23 T cell receptor beta chains were all obtained from the same sample, sequenced in a study of read filtering for tumor transcriptome and immune sequencing (dated by TCRdb to the early 2020s). TCRdb shows the sequencer as Illumina HiSeq 4000. TCR libraries were constructed from 400 ng RNA using the Immunoverse kit, and molecular barcoded adaptors covering alpha/delta and beta/gamma chains were employed. TCRdb reran the public reads through fastp at Q25 and MiXCR, keeping productive beta chains. Each entry merges the rows of one CDR3 protein and shows their most common DNA and genes. The sample table shows about 130,000 distinct CDR3 sequences, and less than 15% are seen once. The top ten clones comprise 7.5% to 10% of the sample. Specimen: a population of CD138-negative cells sorted from bone marrow. Taken with the paper, the label for cell subset or site translates to: bone marrow mononuclear cells depleted of CD138+ plasma/myeloma cells by negative magnetic selection. The receptors here all came from a donor aged 40 or over with multiple myeloma.

This clonotype was observed many times. The chain uses TRBV19 and TRBJ2-1; a weak D match, TRBD2 (5 bases). V shed 7 bases and J shed 8 bases, with 12 bases lying between them. The CDR3 runs 12 residues. The germline V gene encodes CDR1 LNHDA and CDR2 SQIVND (reference sequence). The CDR3, as DNA: TGTGCCAGTAAGGCTAGCTGGGATGAGCAGTTCTTC. Amino acids: CASKASWDEQFF.

The chain couples TRBV3-1 to TRBJ2-3; D is uncertain. The length of the CDR3 is 13 residues. The ends were cut back, 4 bases at V and 5 bases at J, with 10 bases in the middle. Germline CDR1 reads LGHDT; CDR2 reads YNNKEL (reference sequence). This CDR3 reads CASSPRPLDTQYF. CDR3 sequence (DNA): TGTGCCAGCAGCCCCAGACCTTTAGATACGCAGTATTTT.

This clonotype was observed a few times. The rearrangement links TRBV24-1 to TRBJ2-2; no definite D call. The CDR3 contains 16 residues. The V end was cut by 1 base, the J end by 5 bases, with 13 bases between. CDR1 and CDR2 (germline): KGHDR, SFDVKD. CDR3 nucleotide sequence: TGTGCCACCAGTGATTTTCCAGTGGGCCTAACCGGGGAGCTGTTTTTT. Amino acid sequence: CATSDFPVGLTGELFF.

The table lists this clonotype with many counts. The J gene is TRBJ2-1, the V gene TRBV19; TRBD2 matches 7 bases. Germline CDR1 reads LNHDA; CDR2 reads SQIVND (reference sequence). This CDR3 comprises 16 residues. Trimming at V came to 8 bases and at J to 4 bases, leaving 14 bases not matched to a gene. CDR3 DNA sequence: TGTGCCAGTTCAAAGGGTGGGGGAGGGCCTTACAATGAGCAGTTCTTC. This codes for CASSKGGGGPYNEQFF.

As for this clonotype: One junction end does not reproduce the germline sequence, and a read error may be involved. The chain joins TRBV6-2 or TRBV6-3 to TRBJ2-7; maybe TRBD2 (6 bases). This CDR3 spans 18 amino acids. In germline, CDR1 is MNHEY, CDR2 SVGEGT. As DNA, the CDR3 is TGTGCCAGCAGTTACTCGAGTTCGGACTACACCTTATCCTACGGGCAGTACTTC. Its protein is CASSYSSSDYTLSYGQYF.

At least ten counts were recorded for this clonotype. The chain has TRBV7-9 and TRBJ2-2; D uncertain. From germline, CDR1 is SEHNR and CDR2 FQNEAQ (reference sequence). The V end was cut by 0 bases, the J end by 5 bases, with 7 bases between. The CDR3 loop spans 14 amino acids. The CDR3 coding sequence is TGTGCCAGCAGCTTAGCGTTGAGTACCGGGGAGCTGTTTTTT. Translating gives CASSLALSTGELFF.

This clonotype was detected ten times or more. This chain joins TRBV10-3 and TRBJ1-4; D is ambiguous. This CDR3 has 13 residues. Germline CDR1 reads ENHRY; CDR2 reads SYGVKD. V was pared by 4 bases and J by 6 bases, with 9 bases between. The chain's CDR3 is CAISGTEDEKLFF. The CDR3 nucleotides are TGTGCCATCAGTGGGACCGAAGATGAAAAACTGTTTTTT.

This clonotype was seen at least ten times. The chain recombines TRBV5-1 with TRBJ2-7; the D gene is possibly TRBD2 (5 bases). V lost 0 bases, J lost 5 bases, and 12 bases lay in between. The CDR3 extends over 14 amino acids. The germline V gene has CDR1 SGHRS and CDR2 YFSETQ. The CDR3 DNA is TGCGCCAGCAGCTTGGCTAGCAGACCGCACGAGCAGTACTTC. Translated, it gives CASSLASRPHEQYF.

This clonotype was seen at least ten times. This chain links TRBV13 with TRBJ2-1, with D unclear. This CDR3 region has 15 residues. V was trimmed by 2 bases and J by 6 bases, leaving 14 bases between them. CDR1 is PRHDT, CDR2 FYEKMQ, per germline (reference sequence). CDR3 in amino acids: CASSLSPSSGNEQFF. As DNA, the CDR3 is TGTGCCAGCAGCTTAAGCCCCTCATCTGGCAATGAGCAGTTCTTC. Variable domain in full (rest from reference TRBV13 and TRBJ2-1): AAGVIQSPRHLIKEKRETATLKCYPIPRHDTVYWYQQGPGQDPQFLISFYEKMQSDKGSIPDRFSAQQFSDYHSELNMSSLELGDSALYFCASSLSPSSGNEQFFGPGTRLTVL.

At least ten counts were recorded for this clonotype. The chain recombines TRBV5-4 with TRBJ2-2, with D possibly matching TRBD1 (6 bases). V was pared by 0 bases and J by 7 bases, with 16 bases between. Per the germline V gene, CDR1 is SGHNT and CDR2 is YYREEE (reference sequence). The CDR3 totals 16 residues. The CDR3 spells CASSLGGRQGGGELFF. The CDR3 bases are TGTGCCAGCAGCTTGGGAGGCCGACAAGGGGGCGGGGAGCTGTTTTTT.

This clonotype appeared many times. The V and J genes are TRBV12-3 or TRBV12-4 and TRBJ2-6; D is possibly TRBD1 or TRBD2 (5 bases each). This CDR3 comprises 17 residues. V was cut by 3 bases and J by 1 base, with 13 bases left in between. The CDR3 region is CASSFEGSFSGANVLTF. For the CDR3, the DNA is TGTGCCAGCAGTTTCGAGGGGTCCTTTTCTGGGGCCAACGTCCTGACTTTC.

This clonotype came up a few times. A much bigger clone sits one base away, suggesting this may be a read error. This chain connects TRBV20-1 to TRBJ2-3, with no clear D. This CDR3 contains 14 residues. The germline gives CDR1 DFQATT, CDR2 SNEGSKA (reference sequence). Between the trimmed V and J ends, which lost 3 bases and 2 bases, there was a span of 12 bases. The CDR3: CSARAVRTTDTQYF. In nucleotides, the CDR3 is TGCAGTGCTAGGGCGGTCAGGACCACAGATACGCAGTATTTT.

Comment on this clonotype: At one boundary the junction diverges from the germline segment, which might be a read error. The J gene is TRBJ2-1, the V gene TRBV7-6, with D perhaps given as TRBD1 or TRBD2 (5 bases each). The CDR3 loop spans 14 amino acids. Germline V gene data show CDR1 as SGHVS and CDR2 as FNYEAQ. The CDR3 reads CGSSGAGFDNEQFF. In nucleotides, the CDR3 is TGTGGCAGCTCCGGGGCTGGTTTTGACAATGAGCAGTTCTTC.

This clonotype came up many times. The J gene is TRBJ2-1, the V gene TRBV6-5; D tentatively reads TRBD1 or TRBD2 (5 bases each). The CDR3 is 14 amino acids. Trimming pared 5 bases from V and 7 bases from J, leaving 15 bases between. Germline V gene sequence: CDR1 MNHEY, CDR2 SVGAGI. CDR3 amino acids: CASSPFGDANEQFF. Here the CDR3 DNA reads TGTGCCAGCAGTCCGTTTGGGGACGCGAATGAGCAGTTCTTC.

This clonotype has a count of ten or more. The chain links TRBV19 to TRBJ2-1, with TRBD1 identical over 7 bases. Germline trimming cut 3 bases from V and 4 bases from J; bases unmatched to any gene: 6. The V gene's germline CDR1 is LNHDA and CDR2 SQIVND (reference sequence). This CDR3 comprises 15 residues. The CDR3 loop is CASSILTGRYNEQFF. CDR3 coding DNA: TGTGCCAGTAGTATCCTGACAGGGAGATACAATGAGCAGTTCTTC.

At least ten counts were recorded for this clonotype. The chain carries TRBV20-1 and TRBJ2-7, with D uncertain. This CDR3 has 11 amino acids. Germline CDR1 and CDR2: DFQATT and SNEGSKA (reference sequence). The V end lost 5 bases, the J end lost 4 bases, and 9 bases lay between the germline ends. The CDR3 DNA is TGCAGTGCTCCAACTCTATACGAGCAGTACTTC. Encoded protein: CSAPTLYEQYF.

Only a few counts were recorded for this clonotype. The chain joins TRBV15 to TRBJ1-2; TRBD1 matches 7 bases. V dropped 5 bases and J dropped 5; count of bases not matched to a gene: 14. This CDR3 has 16 residues. Germline CDR1 is LNHNV and CDR2 is YYDKDF (reference sequence). For the CDR3, the DNA is TGTGCCACCAGCGGAGGCCGCGACAGGGCTTCTTATGGCTACACCTTC. It codes for CATSGGRDRASYGYTF.

This clonotype has ten or more counts. This chain connects TRBV6-5 to TRBJ1-5, with a weak D call TRBD1 (6 bases). The CDR3 has 14 amino acids. V shed 5 bases and J shed 0 bases, with 8 bases lying between them. Germline values: CDR1 MNHEY, CDR2 SVGAGI. The CDR3 DNA is TGTGCCAGCAGTCGGACAGTTAGCAATCAGCCCCAGCATTTT. Residues: CASSRTVSNQPQHF.

This clonotype appeared many times. The chain has TRBV7-2 and TRBJ2-3; weak D call: TRBD2 (6 bases). Trimming took off 2 bases at V and 5 bases at J, with 14 bases between the two ends. The germline V gene encodes CDR1 SGHTA and CDR2 FQGNSA. CDR3 size: 15 residues. In nucleotides, the CDR3 is TGTGCCAGCAGCTTATCTACGGGAGCGATAGATACGCAGTATTTT. This translates into CASSLSTGAIDTQYF.

In the case of this clonotype: It may be a read error: a sequence one base away is much more abundant. The chain has TRBV3-1 and TRBJ2-2, with a weak D call TRBD2 (5 bases). CDR3 length: 14 residues. CDR1 is LGHDT, CDR2 YNNKEL, per germline (reference sequence). The CDR3 reads CASSQEGSSGELSF. The CDR3 region has the DNA TGTGCCAGCAGCCAAGAGGGTAGCTCCGGGGAGCTGTCTTTT.

This clonotype was seen more than once but under ten times. The chain is built from TRBV7-9 and TRBJ2-1, with 11 bases fitting TRBD2. CDR3 length: 18 residues. V lost 4 bases and J lost 8; bases outside the gene matches: 16. CDR1 is SEHNR and CDR2 is FQNEAQ in the germline V gene (reference sequence). The CDR3 region is CASSSSLAGEPSYDEQFF. The CDR3 nucleotides are TGTGCCAGCAGCTCCTCACTAGCGGGAGAGCCCTCGTACGATGAGCAGTTCTTC.

This clonotype was seen ten or more times. The chain carries TRBV3-1 and TRBJ2-7; no reliable D call. The CDR3 has 14 residues. From germline, CDR1 is LGHDT and CDR2 YNNKEL (reference sequence). With 0 bases removed from V and 1 base from J, the gap between germline ends came to 7 bases. CDR3 in DNA: TGTGCCAGCAGCCAAGATAGGAGATCCTACGAGCAGTACTTC. Protein sequence: CASSQDRRSYEQYF.

This clonotype appeared many times. The rearrangement links TRBV6-2 or TRBV6-3 to TRBJ1-1; 9 bases map to TRBD1. Germline V gives CDR1 MNHEY, CDR2 SVGEGT. The CDR3 sequence is 14 residues long. J lost 4 bases, V lost 6 bases, and 6 bases had no gene match. The CDR3 sequence is CASREDRGGTEAFF. CDR3 sequence (DNA): TGTGCCAGCAGGGAGGACAGGGGCGGCACTGAAGCTTTCTTT.